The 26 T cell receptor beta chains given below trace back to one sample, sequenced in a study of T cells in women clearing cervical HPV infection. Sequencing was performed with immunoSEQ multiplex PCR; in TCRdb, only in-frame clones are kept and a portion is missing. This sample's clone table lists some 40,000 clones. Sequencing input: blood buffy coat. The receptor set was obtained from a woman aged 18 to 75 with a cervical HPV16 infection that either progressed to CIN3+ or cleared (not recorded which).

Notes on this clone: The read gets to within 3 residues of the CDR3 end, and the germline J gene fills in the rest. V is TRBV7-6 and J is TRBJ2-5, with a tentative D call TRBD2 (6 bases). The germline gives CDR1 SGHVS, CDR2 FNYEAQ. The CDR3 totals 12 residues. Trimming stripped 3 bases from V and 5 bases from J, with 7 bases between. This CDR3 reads CASSLAGETQYF. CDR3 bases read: TGTGCCAGCAGCTTGGCGGGGGAGACC.

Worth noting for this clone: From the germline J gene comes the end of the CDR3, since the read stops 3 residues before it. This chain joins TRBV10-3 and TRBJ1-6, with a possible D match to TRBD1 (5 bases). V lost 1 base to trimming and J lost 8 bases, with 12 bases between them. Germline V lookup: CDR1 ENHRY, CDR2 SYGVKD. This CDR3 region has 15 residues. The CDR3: CAISEFQGKDSPLHF. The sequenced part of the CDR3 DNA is TGTGCCATCAGTGAGTTCCAGGGCAAGGATTCACCC.

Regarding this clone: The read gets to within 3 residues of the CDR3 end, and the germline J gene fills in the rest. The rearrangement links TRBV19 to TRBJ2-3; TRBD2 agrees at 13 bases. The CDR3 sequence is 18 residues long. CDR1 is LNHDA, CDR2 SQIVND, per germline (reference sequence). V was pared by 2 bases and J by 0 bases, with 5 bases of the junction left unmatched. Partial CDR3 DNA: TGTGCCAGTAGTATATTGACTAGCGGGGGGACTAGCACAGATACG. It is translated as CASSILTSGGTSTDT. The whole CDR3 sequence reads CASSILTSGGTSTDTQYF.

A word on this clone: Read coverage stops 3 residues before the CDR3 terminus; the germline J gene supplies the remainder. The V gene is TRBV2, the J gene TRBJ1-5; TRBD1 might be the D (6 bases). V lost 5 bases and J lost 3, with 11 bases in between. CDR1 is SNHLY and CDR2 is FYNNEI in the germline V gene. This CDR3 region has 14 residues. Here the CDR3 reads CASSKDSDNQPQHF. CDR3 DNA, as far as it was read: TGTGCCAGCAGTAAGGACAGCGACAATCAGCCC.

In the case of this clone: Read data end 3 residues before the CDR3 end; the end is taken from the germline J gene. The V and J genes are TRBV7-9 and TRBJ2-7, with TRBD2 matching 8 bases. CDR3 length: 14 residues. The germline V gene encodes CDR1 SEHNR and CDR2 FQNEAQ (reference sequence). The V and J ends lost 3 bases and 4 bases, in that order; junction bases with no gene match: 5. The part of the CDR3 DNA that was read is TGTGCCAGCAGCTTGCCGGGACTAGGGTACGAG. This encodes CASSLPGLGYE. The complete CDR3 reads CASSLPGLGYEQYF.

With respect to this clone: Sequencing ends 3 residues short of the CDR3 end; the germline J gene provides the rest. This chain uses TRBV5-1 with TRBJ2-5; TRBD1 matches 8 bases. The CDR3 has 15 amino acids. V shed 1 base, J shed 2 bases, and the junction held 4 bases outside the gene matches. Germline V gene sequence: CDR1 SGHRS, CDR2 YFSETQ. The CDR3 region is CASSLQGDRQETQYF. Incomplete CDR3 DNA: TGCGCCAGCAGCTTGCAAGGGGACAGGCAAGAGACC. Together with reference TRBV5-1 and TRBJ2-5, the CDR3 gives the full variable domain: KAGVTQTPRYLIKTRGQQVTLSCSPISGHRSVSWYQQTPGQGLQFLFEYFSETQRNKGNFPGRFSGRQFSNSRSEMNVSTLELGDSALYLCASSLQGDRQETQYFGPGTRLLVL.

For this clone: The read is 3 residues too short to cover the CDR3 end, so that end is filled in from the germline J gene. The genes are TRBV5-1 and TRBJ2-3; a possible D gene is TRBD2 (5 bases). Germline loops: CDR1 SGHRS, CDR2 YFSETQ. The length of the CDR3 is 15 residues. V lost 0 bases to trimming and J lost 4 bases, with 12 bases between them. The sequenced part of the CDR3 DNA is TGCGCCAGCAGCTTGGGTGTTCCTAGCTCAGATACG. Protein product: CASSLGVPSSDT. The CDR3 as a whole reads CASSLGVPSSDTQYF. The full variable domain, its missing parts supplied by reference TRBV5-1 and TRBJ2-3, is KAGVTQTPRYLIKTRGQQVTLSCSPISGHRSVSWYQQTPGQGLQFLFEYFSETQRNKGNFPGRFSGRQFSNSRSEMNVSTLELGDSALYLCASSLGVPSSDTQYFGPGTRLTVL.

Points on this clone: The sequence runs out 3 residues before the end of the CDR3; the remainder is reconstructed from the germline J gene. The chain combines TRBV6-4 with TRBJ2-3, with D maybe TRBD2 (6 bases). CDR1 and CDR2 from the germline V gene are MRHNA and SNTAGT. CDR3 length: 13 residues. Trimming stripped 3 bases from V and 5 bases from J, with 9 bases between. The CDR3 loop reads CASSEGRGDTQYF. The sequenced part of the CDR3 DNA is TGTGCCAGCAGTGAAGGGCGGGGAGATACG.

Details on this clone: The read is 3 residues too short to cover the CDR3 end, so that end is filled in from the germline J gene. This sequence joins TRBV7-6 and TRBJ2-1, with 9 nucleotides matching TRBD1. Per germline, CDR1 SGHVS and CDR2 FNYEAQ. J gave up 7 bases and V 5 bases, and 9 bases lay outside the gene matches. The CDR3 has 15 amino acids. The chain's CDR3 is CASSKGQGFMNEQFF. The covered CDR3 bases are TGTGCCAGCAGCAAGGGACAGGGTTTTATGAATGAG.

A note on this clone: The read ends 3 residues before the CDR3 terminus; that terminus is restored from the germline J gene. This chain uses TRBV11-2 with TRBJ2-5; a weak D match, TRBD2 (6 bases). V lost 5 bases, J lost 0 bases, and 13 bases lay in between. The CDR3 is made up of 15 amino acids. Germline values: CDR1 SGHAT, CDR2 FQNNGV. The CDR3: CASSQPRGYQETQYF. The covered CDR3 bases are TGTGCCAGCAGCCAGCCTCGGGGGTACCAAGAGACC.

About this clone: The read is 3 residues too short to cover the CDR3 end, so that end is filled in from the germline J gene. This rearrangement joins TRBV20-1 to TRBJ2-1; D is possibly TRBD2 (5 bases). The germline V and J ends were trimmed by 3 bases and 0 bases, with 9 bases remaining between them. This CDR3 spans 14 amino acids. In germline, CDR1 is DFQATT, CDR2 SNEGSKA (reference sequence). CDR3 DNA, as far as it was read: TGCAGTGCTAGCGAGGGTCCCTCCTACAATGAG. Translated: CSASEGPSYNE. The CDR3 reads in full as CSASEGPSYNEQFF.

The covered CDR3 bases are TGTGCCAGCAGCCGCGTACAGGGTTATGGC. It translates to CASSRVQGYG. The full-length CDR3 reads as CASSRVQGYGYTF. The chain recombines TRBV14 with TRBJ1-2, with a weak D call TRBD1 (6 bases). The DNA ends 3 residues before the CDR3 does, and the rest of the CDR3 is filled in from the germline J gene. V was cut by 4 bases and J by 5 bases, with 11 bases left in between. Germline assignment: CDR1 SGHDN and CDR2 FVKESK. The CDR3 contains 13 residues. Looking up the rest from reference TRBV14 and TRBJ1-2 gives the full variable domain: EAGVTQFPSHSVIEKGQTVTLRCDPISGHDNLYWYRRVMGKEIKFLLHFVKESKQDESGMPNNRFLAERTGGTYSTLKVQPAELEDSGVYFCASSRVQGYGYTFGSGTRLTVV.

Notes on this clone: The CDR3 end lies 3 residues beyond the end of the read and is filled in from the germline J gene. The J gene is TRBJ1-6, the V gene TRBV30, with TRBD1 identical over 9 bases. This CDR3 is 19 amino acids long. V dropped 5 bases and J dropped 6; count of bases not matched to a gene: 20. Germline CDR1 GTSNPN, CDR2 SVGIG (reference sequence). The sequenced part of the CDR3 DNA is TGTGCCTGGGACCCCCACAGGGGGCTTGGAGACTATCGTAATTCACCC. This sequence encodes CAWDPHRGLGDYRNSP. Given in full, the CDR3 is CAWDPHRGLGDYRNSPLHF.

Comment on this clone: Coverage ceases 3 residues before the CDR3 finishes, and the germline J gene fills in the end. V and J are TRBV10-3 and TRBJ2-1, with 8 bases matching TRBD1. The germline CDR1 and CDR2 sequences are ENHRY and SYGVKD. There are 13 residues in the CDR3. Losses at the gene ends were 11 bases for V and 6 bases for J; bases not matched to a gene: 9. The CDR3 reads CAVGQGFPNEQFF. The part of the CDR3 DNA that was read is TGTGCCGTCGGACAGGGTTTTCCCAATGAG.

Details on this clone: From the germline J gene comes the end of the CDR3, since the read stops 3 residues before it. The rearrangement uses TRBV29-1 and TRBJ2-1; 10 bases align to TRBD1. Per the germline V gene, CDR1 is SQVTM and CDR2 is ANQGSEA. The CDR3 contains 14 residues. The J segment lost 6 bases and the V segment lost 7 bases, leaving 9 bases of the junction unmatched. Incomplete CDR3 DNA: TGCAGCGGAAGCTGGGACAGGGGATCCAATGAG. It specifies CSGSWDRGSNE. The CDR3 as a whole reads CSGSWDRGSNEQFF.

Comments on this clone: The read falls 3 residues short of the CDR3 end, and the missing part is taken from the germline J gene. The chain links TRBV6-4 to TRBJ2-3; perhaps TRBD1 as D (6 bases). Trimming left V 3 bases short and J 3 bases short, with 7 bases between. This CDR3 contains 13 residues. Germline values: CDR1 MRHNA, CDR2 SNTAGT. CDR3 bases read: TGTGCCAGCAGTGAAGGGGGTACAGATACG. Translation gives CASSEGGTDT. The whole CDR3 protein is CASSEGGTDTQYF.

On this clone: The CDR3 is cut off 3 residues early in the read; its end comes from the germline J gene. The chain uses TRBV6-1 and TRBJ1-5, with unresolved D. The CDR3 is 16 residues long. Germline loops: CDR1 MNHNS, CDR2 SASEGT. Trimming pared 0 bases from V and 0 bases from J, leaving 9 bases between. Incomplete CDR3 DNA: TGTGCCAGCAGTGAAGCGCAGGTCGGTAGCAATCAGCCC. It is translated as CASSEAQVGSNQP. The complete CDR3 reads CASSEAQVGSNQPQHF.

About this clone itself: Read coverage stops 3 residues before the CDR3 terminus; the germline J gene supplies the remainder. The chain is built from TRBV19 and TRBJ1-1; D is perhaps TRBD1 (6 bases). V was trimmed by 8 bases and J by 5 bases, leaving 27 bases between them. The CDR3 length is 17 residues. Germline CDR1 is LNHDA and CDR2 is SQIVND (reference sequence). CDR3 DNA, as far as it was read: TGTGCCAGTGGATACGAACAGGGTACAACTGGTGGTACTGAA. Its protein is CASGYEQGTTGGTE. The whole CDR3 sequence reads CASGYEQGTTGGTEAFF.

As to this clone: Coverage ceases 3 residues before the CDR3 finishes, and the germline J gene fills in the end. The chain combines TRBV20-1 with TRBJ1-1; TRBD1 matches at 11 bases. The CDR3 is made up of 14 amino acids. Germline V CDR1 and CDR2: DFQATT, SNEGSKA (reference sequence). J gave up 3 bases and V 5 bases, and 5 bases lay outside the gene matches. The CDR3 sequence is CSAGQGARYTEAFF. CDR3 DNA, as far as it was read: TGCAGTGCTGGACAGGGGGCGCGGTACACTGAA.

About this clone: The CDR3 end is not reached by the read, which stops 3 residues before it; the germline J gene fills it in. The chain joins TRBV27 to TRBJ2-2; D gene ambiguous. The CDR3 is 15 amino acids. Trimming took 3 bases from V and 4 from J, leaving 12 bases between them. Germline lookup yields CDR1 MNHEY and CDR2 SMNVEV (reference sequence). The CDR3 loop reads CASSLFGLRTGELFF. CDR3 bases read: TGTGCCAGCAGTTTGTTCGGGTTGCGCACCGGGGAG.

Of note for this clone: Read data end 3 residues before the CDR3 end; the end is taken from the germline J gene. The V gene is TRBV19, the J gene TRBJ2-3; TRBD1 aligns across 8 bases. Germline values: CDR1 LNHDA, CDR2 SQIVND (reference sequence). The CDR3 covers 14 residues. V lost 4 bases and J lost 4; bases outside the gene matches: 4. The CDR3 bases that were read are TGTGCCAGTAGTACCCAGGGGGCGTCAGATACG. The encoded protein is CASSTQGASDT. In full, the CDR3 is CASSTQGASDTQYF. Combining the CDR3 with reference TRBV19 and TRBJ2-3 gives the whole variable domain DGGITQSPKYLFRKEGQNVTLSCEQNLNHDAMYWYRQDPGQGLRLIYYSQIVNDFQKGDIAEGYSVSREKKESFPLTVTSAQKNPTAFYLCASSTQGASDTQYFGPGTRLTVL.

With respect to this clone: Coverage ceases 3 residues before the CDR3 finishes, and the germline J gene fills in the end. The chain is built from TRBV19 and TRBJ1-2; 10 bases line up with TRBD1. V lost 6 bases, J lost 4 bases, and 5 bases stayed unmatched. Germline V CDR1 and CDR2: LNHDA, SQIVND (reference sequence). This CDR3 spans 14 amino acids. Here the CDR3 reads CASSPTGGVYGYTF. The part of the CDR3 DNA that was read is TGTGCCAGTAGCCCGACAGGGGGCGTCTATGGC.

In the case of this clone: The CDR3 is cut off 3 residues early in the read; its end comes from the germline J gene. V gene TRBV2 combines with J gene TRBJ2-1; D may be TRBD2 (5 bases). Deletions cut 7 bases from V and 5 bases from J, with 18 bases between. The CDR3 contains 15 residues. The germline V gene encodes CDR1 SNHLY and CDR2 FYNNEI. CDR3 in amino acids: CASNPAERPHNEQFF. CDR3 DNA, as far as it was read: TGTGCCAGCAATCCAGCGGAGAGGCCACACAATGAG.

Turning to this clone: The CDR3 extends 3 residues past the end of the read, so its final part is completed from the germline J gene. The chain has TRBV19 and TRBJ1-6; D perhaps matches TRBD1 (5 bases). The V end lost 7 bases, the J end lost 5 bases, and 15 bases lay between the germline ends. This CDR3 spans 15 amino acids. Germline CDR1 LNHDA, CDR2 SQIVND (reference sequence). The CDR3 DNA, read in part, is TGTGCCAGTACCAGAAGCCAGGGTAATAATTCACCC. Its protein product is CASTRSQGNNSP. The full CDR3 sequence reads CASTRSQGNNSPLHF.

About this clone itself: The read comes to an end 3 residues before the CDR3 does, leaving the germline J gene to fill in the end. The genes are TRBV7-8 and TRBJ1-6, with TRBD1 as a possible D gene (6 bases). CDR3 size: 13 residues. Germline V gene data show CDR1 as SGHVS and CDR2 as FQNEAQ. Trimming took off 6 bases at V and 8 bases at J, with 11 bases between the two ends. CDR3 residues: CASSFNRDSPLHF. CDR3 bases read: TGTGCCAGCAGTTTTAACAGGGATTCACCC.

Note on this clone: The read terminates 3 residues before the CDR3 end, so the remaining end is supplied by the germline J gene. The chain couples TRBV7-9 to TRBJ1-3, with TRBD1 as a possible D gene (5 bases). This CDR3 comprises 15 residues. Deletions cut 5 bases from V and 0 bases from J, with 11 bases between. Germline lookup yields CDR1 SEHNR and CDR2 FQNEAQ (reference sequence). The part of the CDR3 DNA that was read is TGTGCCAGCAGCAACAGGACGCTCTCTGGAAACACC. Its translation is CASSNRTLSGNT. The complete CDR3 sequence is CASSNRTLSGNTIYF.